These 3 T cell receptor beta chains share one sample of origin, sequenced in a study of T cell repertoires in cytomegalovirus infection. Using its own MiXCR run on the reads, TCRdb lists one record per CDR3 protein. The sample has 400,000 to 550,000 distinct CDR3 sequences; 10% to 12% are singletons. Sequencing was carried out using PBMCs. Every receptor here comes from a human donor in good health (CMV status not recorded). Some clones in this sample may be carry-over from other donors' samples.

This clonotype was counted ten times or more. The DNA of the CDR3 is TGTGCCAGCAGCCCCCGGGGGGAGGACACTGAAGCTTTCTTT. As protein: CASSPRGEDTEAFF. The gene calls are TRBV7-9 and TRBJ1-1; D may be TRBD1 (5 bases). The CDR3 runs 14 residues. Trimming cost V 5 bases and J 3 bases, with 13 bases left between them. The germline gives CDR1 SEHNR, CDR2 FQNEAQ (reference sequence).

This clonotype was picked up many times. The genes are TRBV19 and TRBJ2-1; 7 bases line up with TRBD2. Germline lookup yields CDR1 LNHDA and CDR2 SQIVND (reference sequence). Trimming cost V 5 bases and J 3 bases; bases outside gene matches: 7. CDR3 length: 15 amino acids. In nucleotides, the CDR3 is TGTGCCAGTAGTCCGACTAGCTTAGGCTACAATGAGCAGTTCTTC. Its translation is CASSPTSLGYNEQFF. The full variable domain, with the rest looked up from reference TRBV19 and TRBJ2-1, is DGGITQSPKYLFRKEGQNVTLSCEQNLNHDAMYWYRQDPGQGLRLIYYSQIVNDFQKGDIAEGYSVSREKKESFPLTVTSAQKNPTAFYLCASSPTSLGYNEQFFGPGTRLTVL.

This clonotype was seen many times. The chain combines TRBV19 with TRBJ1-2; tentatively, D is TRBD1 (6 bases). This CDR3 is built from 12 residues. Germline-derived CDR1 and CDR2 are LNHDA and SQIVND (reference sequence). V shed 7 bases and J shed 8 bases, with 14 bases lying between them. The DNA of the CDR3 is TGTGCCAGTAACGAAGGGGGTAAAGGCTACACCTTC. It specifies CASNEGGKGYTF.